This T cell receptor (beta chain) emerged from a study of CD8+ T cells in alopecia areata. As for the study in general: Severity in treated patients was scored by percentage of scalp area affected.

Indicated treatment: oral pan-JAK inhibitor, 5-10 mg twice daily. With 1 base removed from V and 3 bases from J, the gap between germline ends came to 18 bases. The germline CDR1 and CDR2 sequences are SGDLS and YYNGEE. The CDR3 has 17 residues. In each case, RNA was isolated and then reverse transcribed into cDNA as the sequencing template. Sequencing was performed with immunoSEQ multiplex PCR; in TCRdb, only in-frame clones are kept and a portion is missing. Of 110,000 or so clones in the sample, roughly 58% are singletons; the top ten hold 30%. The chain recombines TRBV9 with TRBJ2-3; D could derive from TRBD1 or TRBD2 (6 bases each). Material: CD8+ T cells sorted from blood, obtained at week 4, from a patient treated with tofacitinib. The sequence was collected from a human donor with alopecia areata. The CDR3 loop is CASSVPLQGGRTDTQYF. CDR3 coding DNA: TGTGCCAGCAGCGTACCATTACAGGGAGGAAGGACAGATACGCAGTATTTT.